This is a list of T cell receptor beta chains from one sample in a study of blood T cell repertoires in COVID-19. Assay: immunoSEQ multiplex PCR; the TCRdb copy retains only in-frame clones and omits some. In the table there are some 50,000 clones, 90% of which are singletons. The sample consisted of peripheral blood. The receptor source for this set is a man in his forties with acute or convalescent COVID-19. CDR3s include the opening cysteine and the closing phenylalanine or tryptophan. D genes are given only for firm matches. The size entry is marked missing in some rows and otherwise reads once, few, many or a size class.

clone_size j_call v_call d_call cdr3_aa cdr3_nt
NA TRBJ1-5 TRBV5-1 NA CASSLDFDQPQHF TGCGCCAGCAGCTTGGATTTCGATCAGCCCCAGCATTTT
NA TRBJ1-1 TRBV6-6 NA CASSPGAGTEAFF TGTGCCAGCAGTCCAGGGGCTGGGACTGAAGCTTTCTTT
once TRBJ2-1 TRBV11-2 NA CASSARDSSSYNEQFF TGTGCCAGCAGCGCGAGGGACTCGAGCTCCTACAATGAGCAGTTCTTC
NA TRBJ2-1 TRBV4-1 TRBD2 CASSPPTGRLAGVSNEQFF TGCGCCAGCAGCCCACCAACAGGGAGACTAGCGGGAGTCTCCAATGAGCAGTTCTTC
NA TRBJ2-1 TRBV7-7 TRBD2 CASSPATSGRVNEQFF TGTGCCAGCAGCCCCGCGACTAGCGGGAGGGTAAATGAGCAGTTCTTC
NA TRBJ2-7 TRBV7-9 NA CASSPLLINEQYF TGTGCCAGCAGTCCGCTCCTAATCAACGAGCAGTACTTC
NA TRBJ1-2 TRBV18 TRBD1 CASSQLDRVSGGYTF TGTGCCAGCTCACAATTGGACAGGGTGAGCGGCGGCTACACCTTC
NA TRBJ2-7 TRBV9 TRBD1 CASSFAGTGIDEQYF TGTGCCAGCAGCTTTGCCGGGACAGGGATCGACGAGCAGTACTTC
NA TRBJ1-5 TRBV30 TRBD1 CAWSAQGASGQPQHF TGTGCCTGGAGTGCACAGGGGGCTAGCGGGCAGCCCCAGCATTTT
NA TRBJ2-1 TRBV11-3 TRBD2 CASSLGTSGSVYSEQFF TGTGCCAGCAGCTTAGGAACTAGCGGGAGTGTCTACAGTGAGCAGTTCTTC
NA TRBJ1-5 TRBV29-1 TRBD1 CSVGQGIGQPQHF TGCAGCGTTGGACAGGGAATTGGTCAGCCCCAGCATTTT